This T cell receptor (beta chain) emerged from a study of cytomegalovirus exposure and HLA in healthy donors. PCR was performed using 60 Vbeta and 13 Jbeta primers. Libraries were prepared by immunoSEQ multiplex PCR; TCRdb keeps only in-frame clonotypes and omits some of them. The repertoire holds 150,000 to 200,000 clones, with approximately 71% as singletons. Germline V gene sequence: CDR1 WNHNN, CDR2 SYGVQD (reference sequence). The CDR3 extends over 15 amino acids. J was trimmed by 5 bases and V by 3 bases; bases with no gene match: 6. The receptor's source is a woman aged 40 to 49 in good health and CMV-seropositive. The chain combines TRBV10-1 with TRBJ2-1; 8 bases align to TRBD1. The sample consisted of PBMCs. The CDR3: CASSDDRGYDNEQFF. The CDR3, as DNA: TGCGCCAGCAGTGATGACAGGGGTTACGACAATGAGCAGTTCTTC.